Given below is one TCR beta chain in context. Its specificity is not known. This record belongs to a study of post-analysis software for immune sequencing data. Looking at the study overall: Both relapsing-remitting and secondary progressive multiple sclerosis featured among the disease courses, as did progressive-relapsing multiple sclerosis.

Presence of unique molecular identifiers characterized the TCR beta cDNA libraries. Some 500,000 cDNA molecules were recovered from an input of about 0.9 to 10 million T cells. One entry per CDR3 protein results from TCRdb running MiXCR on the PCR reads. The sample yields roughly 620,000 distinct CDR3 sequences, around 40% seen once. Study outcomes and limitations: Under F measure analysis, samples from one preparation batch co-clustered strongly. Among five TRBV segments more frequent in patients than controls were TRBV5-6, TRBV5-1 and TRBV20-1. Those with multiple sclerosis, the patient group, showed significantly lower normalized Chao1 diversity than controls.

The CDR3 length is 14 residues. Trimming shortened V by 5 bases and J by 5 bases, and 13 bases separated the two germline ends. CDR1 SEHNR and CDR2 FQNEAQ come from the germline V gene (reference sequence). This sequence was found in a girl under 18 with multiple sclerosis. The chain joins TRBV7-9 to TRBJ2-1; possibly TRBD2 for D (6 bases). Sequenced material: blood. The CDR3 coding sequence is TGTGCCAGCAGCCGTCTAGCGACCGACAATGAGCAGTTCTTC. Protein product: CASSRLATDNEQFF. Complete variable domain (other parts from reference TRBV7-9 and TRBJ2-1): DTGVSQNPRHKITKRGQNVTFRCDPISEHNRLYWYRQTLGQGPEFLTYFQNEAQLEKSRLLSDRFSAERPKGSFSTLEIQRTEQGDSAMYLCASSRLATDNEQFFGPGTRLTVL.